The TCR beta chain described here comes from a study of CD8 T cells in Susac syndrome. There are 13 residues in the CDR3. The germline V gene has CDR1 MNHEY and CDR2 SMNVEV (reference sequence). Trimming removed 5 bases at V and 4 bases at J, with 9 bases between. Under recently defined diagnostic criteria, the patients with Susac syndrome qualified as having definite or probable disease. About 0.45 to 1 ug RNA was reverse transcribed with random hexamers. TCRdb ran MiXCR on the immunoSEQ multiplex PCR reads and lists one entry per CDR3 protein. Of fewer than 90,000 distinct CDR3 sequences in the sample, nearly 95% were seen once.

The chain recombines TRBV27 with TRBJ1-5, with no clear D. Sequencing input: CD8+ T cells from PBMCs. The sequence derives from a human donor with Susac syndrome. The DNA of the CDR3 is TGTGCCAGCAGTGGAGGGAGGAATCAGCCCCAGCATTTT. This gives the protein CASSGGRNQPQHF.